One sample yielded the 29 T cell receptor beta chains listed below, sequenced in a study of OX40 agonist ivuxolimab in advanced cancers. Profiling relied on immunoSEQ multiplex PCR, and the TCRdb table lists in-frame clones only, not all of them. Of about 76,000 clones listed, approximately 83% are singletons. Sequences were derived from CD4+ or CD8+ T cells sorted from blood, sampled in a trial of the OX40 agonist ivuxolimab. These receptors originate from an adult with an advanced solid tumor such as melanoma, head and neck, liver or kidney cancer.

CDR3 bases: TGCGCCAGCAGCCAAGATATGACAGGGAAGAGCTCCTATAATTCACCCCTCCACTTT. Encoded protein: CASSQDMTGKSSYNSPLHF. The chain recombines TRBV4-1 with TRBJ1-6; 7 nucleotides match TRBD1. This CDR3 has 19 amino acids. CDR1 is MGHRA, CDR2 YSYEKL, per germline. J gave up 0 bases and V 0 bases, and 8 bases lay outside the gene matches.

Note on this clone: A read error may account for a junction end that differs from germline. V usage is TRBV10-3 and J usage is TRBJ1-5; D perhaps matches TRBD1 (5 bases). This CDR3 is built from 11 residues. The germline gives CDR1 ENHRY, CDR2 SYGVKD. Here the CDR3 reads CAISGGSEVSF. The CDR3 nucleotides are TGTGCCATCAGTGGGGGGTCGGAGGTCTCATTT.

The CDR3 here is CAISESMLQGAEQFF. The CDR3 bases are TGTGCCATCAGTGAGTCAATGCTGCAGGGGGCTGAGCAGTTCTTC. This chain joins TRBV10-3 and TRBJ2-1; 8 nucleotides match TRBD1. The CDR3 is made up of 15 amino acids. Germline assignment: CDR1 ENHRY and CDR2 SYGVKD. V trimming: 0 bases; J trimming: 9 bases; junction bases outside the gene matches: 7.

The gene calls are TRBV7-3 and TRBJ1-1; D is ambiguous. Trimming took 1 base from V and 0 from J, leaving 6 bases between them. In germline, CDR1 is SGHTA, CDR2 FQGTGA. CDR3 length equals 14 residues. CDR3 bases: TGTGCCAGCAGCTTAAACCCTATGAACACTGAAGCTTTCTTT. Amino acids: CASSLNPMNTEAFF.

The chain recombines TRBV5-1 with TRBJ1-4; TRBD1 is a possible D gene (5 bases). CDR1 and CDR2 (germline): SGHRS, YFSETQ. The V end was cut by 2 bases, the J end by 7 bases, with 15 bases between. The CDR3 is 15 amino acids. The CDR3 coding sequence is TGCGCCAGCAGCTTAATTGGGACTAGGGGTGAAAAACTGTTTTTT. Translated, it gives CASSLIGTRGEKLFF.

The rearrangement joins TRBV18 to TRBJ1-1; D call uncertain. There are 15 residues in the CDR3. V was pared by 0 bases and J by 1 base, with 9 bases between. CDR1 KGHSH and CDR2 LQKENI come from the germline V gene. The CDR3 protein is CASSPPNPGNTEAFF. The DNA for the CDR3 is TGTGCCAGCTCACCACCGAACCCTGGGAACACTGAAGCTTTCTTT.

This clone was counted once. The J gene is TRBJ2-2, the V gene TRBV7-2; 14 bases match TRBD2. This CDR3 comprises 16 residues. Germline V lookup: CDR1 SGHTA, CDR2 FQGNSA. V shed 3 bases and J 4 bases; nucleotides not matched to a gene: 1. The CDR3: CASSLGLAGVTGELFF. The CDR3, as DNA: TGTGCCAGCAGCTTGGGACTAGCGGGAGTCACCGGGGAGCTGTTTTTT.

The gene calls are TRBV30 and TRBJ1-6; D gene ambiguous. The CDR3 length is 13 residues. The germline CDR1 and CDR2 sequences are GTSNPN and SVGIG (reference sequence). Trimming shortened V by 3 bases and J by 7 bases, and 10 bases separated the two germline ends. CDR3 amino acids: CAWRGGENSPLHF. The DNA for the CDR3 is TGTGCCTGGAGAGGCGGAGAGAATTCACCCCTCCACTTT.

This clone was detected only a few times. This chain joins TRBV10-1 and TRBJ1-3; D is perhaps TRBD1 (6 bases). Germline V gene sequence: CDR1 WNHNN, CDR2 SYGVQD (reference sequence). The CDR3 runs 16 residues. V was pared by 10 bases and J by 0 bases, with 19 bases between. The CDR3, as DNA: TGCGCCATACGACAGGCCGGCGTGCACTCTGGAAACACCATATATTTT. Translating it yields CAIRQAGVHSGNTIYF.

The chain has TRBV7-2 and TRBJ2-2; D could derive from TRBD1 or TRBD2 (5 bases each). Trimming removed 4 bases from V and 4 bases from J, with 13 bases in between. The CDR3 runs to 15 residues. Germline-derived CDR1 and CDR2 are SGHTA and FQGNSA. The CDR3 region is CASSYTGTGTGELFF. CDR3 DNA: TGTGCCAGCAGCTACACCGGGACCGGCACCGGGGAGCTGTTTTTT.

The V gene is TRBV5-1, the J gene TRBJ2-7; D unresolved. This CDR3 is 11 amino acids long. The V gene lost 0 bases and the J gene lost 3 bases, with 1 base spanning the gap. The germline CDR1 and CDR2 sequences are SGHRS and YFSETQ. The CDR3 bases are TGCGCCAGCAGCTTGGACTACGAGCAGTACTTC. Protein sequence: CASSLDYEQYF.

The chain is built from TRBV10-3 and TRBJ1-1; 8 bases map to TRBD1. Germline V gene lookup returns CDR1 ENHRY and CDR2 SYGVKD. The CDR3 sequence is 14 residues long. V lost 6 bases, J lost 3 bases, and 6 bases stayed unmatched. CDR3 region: CAIRDREPDTEAFF. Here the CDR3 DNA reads TGTGCCATCAGGGACAGGGAACCGGACACTGAAGCTTTCTTT.

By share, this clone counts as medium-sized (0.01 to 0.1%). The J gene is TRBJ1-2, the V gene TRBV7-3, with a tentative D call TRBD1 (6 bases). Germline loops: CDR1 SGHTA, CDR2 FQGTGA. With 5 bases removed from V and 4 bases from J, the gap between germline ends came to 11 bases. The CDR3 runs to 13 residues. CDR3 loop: CASSATGSYGYTF. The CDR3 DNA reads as TGTGCCAGCAGCGCTACAGGGAGCTATGGCTACACCTTC.

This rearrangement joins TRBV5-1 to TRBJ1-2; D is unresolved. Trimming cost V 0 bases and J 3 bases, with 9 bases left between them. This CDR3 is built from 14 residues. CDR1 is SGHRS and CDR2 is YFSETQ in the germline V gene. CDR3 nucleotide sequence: TGCGCCAGCAGCTTGGGAGTAAGTGACTATGGCTACACCTTC. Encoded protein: CASSLGVSDYGYTF.

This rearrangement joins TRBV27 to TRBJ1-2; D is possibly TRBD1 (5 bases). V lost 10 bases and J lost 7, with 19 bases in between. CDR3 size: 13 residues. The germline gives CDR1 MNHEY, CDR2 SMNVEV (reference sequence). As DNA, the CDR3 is TGTGCCACAGGTCCGCGCGGGGGTGTTGGCTACACCTTC. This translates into CATGPRGGVGYTF.

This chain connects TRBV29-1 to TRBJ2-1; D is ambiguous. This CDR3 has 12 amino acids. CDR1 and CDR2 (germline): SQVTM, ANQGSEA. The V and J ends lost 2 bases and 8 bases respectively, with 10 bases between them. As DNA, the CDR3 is TGCAGCGTTGAACCCTTTGGCGATGAGCAGTTCTTC. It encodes CSVEPFGDEQFF.

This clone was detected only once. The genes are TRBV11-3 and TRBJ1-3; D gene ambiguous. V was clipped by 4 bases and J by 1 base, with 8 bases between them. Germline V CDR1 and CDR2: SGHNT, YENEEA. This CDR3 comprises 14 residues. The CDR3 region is CASSSEASGNTIYF. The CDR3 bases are TGTGCCAGCAGCTCCGAAGCGTCTGGAAACACCATATATTTT.

CDR3 region: CASSVPDGGFRGDEAFF. The CDR3 DNA follows: TGTGCCAGCAGCGTTCCGGACGGAGGGTTTCGAGGGGATGAAGCTTTCTTT. The rearrangement joins TRBV9 to TRBJ1-1, with D perhaps TRBD1 (5 bases). There are 17 residues in the CDR3. V lost 2 bases, J lost 7 bases, and 24 bases lay in between. The germline CDR1 and CDR2 sequences are SGDLS and YYNGEE.

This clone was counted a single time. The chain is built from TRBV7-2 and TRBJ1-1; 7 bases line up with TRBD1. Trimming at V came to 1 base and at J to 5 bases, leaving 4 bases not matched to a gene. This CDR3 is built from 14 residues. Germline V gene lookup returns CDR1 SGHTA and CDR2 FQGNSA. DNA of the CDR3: TGTGCCAGCAGCTTAGGGACAGGACTGACTGAAGCTTTCTTT. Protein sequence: CASSLGTGLTEAFF.

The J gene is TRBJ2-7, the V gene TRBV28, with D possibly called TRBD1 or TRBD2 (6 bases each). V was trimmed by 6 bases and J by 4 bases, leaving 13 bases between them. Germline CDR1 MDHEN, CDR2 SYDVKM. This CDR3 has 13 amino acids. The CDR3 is CASRKGGSYEQYF. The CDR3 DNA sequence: TGTGCCAGCAGAAAAGGGGGGTCTTACGAGCAGTACTTC.

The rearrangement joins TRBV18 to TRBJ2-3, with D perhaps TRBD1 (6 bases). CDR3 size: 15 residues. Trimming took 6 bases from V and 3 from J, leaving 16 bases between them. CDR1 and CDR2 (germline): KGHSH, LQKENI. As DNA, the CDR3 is TGTGCCAGCTCGGCCCGGACAGTTTCGACAGATACGCAGTATTTT. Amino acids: CASSARTVSTDTQYF.

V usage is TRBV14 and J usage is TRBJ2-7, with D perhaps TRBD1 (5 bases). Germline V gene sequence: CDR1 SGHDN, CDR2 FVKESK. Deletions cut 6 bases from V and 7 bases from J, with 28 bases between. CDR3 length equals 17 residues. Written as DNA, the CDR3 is TGTGCCAGCAGTCTTACTGTCTGGCAGGGCCATACAAGAGAGCAGTACTTC. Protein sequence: CASSLTVWQGHTREQYF.

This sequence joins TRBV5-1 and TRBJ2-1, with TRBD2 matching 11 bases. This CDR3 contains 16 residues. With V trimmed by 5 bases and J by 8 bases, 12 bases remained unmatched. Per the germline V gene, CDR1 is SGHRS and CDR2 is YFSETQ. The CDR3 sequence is CASSPYSGGAKDEQFF. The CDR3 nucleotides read TGCGCCAGCAGTCCGTATAGCGGGGGGGCTAAAGATGAGCAGTTCTTC.

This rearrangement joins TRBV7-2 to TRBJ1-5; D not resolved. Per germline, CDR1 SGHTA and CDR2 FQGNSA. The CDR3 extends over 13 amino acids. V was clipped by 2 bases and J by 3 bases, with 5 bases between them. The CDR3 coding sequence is TGTGCCAGCAGCTTATGGGTCAATCAGCCCCAGCATTTT. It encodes CASSLWVNQPQHF.

CDR3 amino acids: CASSPGSGGARVHEQFF. Here the CDR3 DNA reads TGTGCCAGCAGCCCAGGGAGCGGGGGGGCCAGGGTCCATGAGCAGTTCTTC. V and J are TRBV11-3 and TRBJ2-1; 10 bases map to TRBD2. There are 17 residues in the CDR3. The V gene end was trimmed by 5 bases and the J gene end by 8 bases; junction bases not matched to a gene: 15. In germline, CDR1 is SGHNT, CDR2 YENEEA.

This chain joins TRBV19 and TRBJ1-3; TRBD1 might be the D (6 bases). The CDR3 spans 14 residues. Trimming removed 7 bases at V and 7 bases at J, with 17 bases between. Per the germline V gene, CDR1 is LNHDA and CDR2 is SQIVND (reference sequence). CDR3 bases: TGTGCCAGTACCCCGAGGGGGTTAGGGAACACCATATATTTT. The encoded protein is CASTPRGLGNTIYF.

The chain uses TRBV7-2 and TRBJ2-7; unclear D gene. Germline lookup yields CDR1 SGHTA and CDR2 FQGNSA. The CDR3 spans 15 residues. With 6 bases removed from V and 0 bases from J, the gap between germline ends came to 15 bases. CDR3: CASRPYPDVSYEQYF. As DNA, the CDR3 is TGTGCCAGCAGACCATATCCCGACGTCTCCTACGAGCAGTACTTC.

This chain's CDR3 is CASSPAGTSSYNEQFF. The DNA for the CDR3 is TGTGCCAGCAGCCCGGCCGGGACTAGCAGTTACAATGAGCAGTTCTTC. The V gene is TRBV7-2, the J gene TRBJ2-1; 9 bases agree with TRBD2. Germline loops: CDR1 SGHTA, CDR2 FQGNSA. The CDR3 consists of 16 residues. V lost 5 bases to trimming and J lost 4 bases; unmatched junction nucleotides: 9.

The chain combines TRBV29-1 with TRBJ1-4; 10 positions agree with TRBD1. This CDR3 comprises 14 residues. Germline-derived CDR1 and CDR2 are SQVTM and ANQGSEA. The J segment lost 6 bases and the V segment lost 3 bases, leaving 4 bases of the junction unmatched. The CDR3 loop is CSVEIGTGDEKLFF. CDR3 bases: TGCAGCGTTGAGATTGGGACAGGGGATGAAAAACTGTTTTTT.